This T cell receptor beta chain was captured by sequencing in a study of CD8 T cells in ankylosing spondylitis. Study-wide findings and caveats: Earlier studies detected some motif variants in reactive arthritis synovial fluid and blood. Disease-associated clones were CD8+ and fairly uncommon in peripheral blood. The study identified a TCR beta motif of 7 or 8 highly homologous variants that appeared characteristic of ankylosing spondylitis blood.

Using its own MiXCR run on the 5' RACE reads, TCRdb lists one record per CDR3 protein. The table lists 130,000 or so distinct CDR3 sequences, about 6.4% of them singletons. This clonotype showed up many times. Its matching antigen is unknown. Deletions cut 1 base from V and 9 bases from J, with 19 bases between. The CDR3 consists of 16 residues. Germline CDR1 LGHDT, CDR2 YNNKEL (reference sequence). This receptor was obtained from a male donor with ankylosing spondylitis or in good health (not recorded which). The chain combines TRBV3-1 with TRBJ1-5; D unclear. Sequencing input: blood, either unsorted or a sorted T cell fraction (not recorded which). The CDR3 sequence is CASSQGESPVFGPQHF. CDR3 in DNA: TGTGCCAGCAGCCAAGGAGAAAGCCCGGTCTTTGGGCCCCAGCATTTT.